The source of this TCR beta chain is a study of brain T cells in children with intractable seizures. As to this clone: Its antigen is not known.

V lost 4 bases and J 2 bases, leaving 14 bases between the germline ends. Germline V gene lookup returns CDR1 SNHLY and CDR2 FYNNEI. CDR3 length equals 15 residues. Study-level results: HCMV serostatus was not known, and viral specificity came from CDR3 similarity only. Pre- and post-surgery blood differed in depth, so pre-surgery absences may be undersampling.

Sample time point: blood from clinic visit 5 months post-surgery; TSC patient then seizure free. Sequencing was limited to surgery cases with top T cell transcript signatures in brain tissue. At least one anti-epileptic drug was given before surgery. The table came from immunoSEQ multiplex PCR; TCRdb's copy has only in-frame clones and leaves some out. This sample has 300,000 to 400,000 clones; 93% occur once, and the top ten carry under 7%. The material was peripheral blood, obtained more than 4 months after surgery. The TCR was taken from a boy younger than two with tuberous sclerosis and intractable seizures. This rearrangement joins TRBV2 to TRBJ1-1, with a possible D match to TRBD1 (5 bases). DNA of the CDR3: TGTGCCAGCAGTGTGGGACGCGGGGGAAACACTGAAGCTTTCTTT. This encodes CASSVGRGGNTEAFF.